One and the same sample provided the 18 T cell receptor beta chains below, sequenced in a study of T cell changes during pregnancy in multiple sclerosis. Produced via immunoSEQ multiplex PCR; TCRdb's table is partial and in-frame only. The sample comprises tens of thousands of clones, around 90% of which are singletons, and roughly 1.5% rests with the top ten. The specimen comprised peripheral blood, sampled in the third trimester of pregnancy. The source is a female donor with multiple sclerosis, enrolled in a pregnancy study.

This clone appeared once. The rearrangement joins TRBV30 to TRBJ2-1, with TRBD2 identical over 8 bases. J was trimmed by 6 bases and V by 2 bases; bases with no gene match: 3. Germline V CDR1 and CDR2: GTSNPN, SVGIG (reference sequence). The CDR3 is 13 residues long. DNA of the CDR3: TGTGCCTGGAGTCTCCTAGCGGGCAATGAGCAGTTCTTC. Its protein product is CAWSLLAGNEQFF.

V is TRBV2 and J is TRBJ2-3; 8 bases match TRBD2. This CDR3 has 16 residues. Germline lookup yields CDR1 SNHLY and CDR2 FYNNEI. V lost 5 bases and J lost 10; bases outside the gene matches: 17. Written as DNA, the CDR3 is TGTGCCAGCAGTCCTACCGGGACTAGTACATCTCCGTCGCAGTATTTT. Encoded protein: CASSPTGTSTSPSQYF.

This clone was detected only once. V is TRBV6-5 and J is TRBJ2-2; tentative D call: TRBD2 (7 bases). Germline assignment: CDR1 MNHEY and CDR2 SVGAGI. The CDR3 contains 16 residues. Trimming took off 0 bases at V and 6 bases at J, with 14 bases between the two ends. The CDR3 DNA reads as TGTGCCAGCAGTTACTCCAGGGGAGGGGGTCCCGGGGAGCTGTTTTTT. This sequence encodes CASSYSRGGGPGELFF.

The chain links TRBV28 to TRBJ2-4; TRBD1 might be the D (5 bases). Looked up from germline, CDR1 is MDHEN and CDR2 is SYDVKM. V shed 3 bases and J shed 1 base, with 13 bases lying between them. This CDR3 has 16 amino acids. Here the CDR3 DNA reads TGTGCCAGCAGTTTCGTCCGGAACAGGGCCAAAAACATTCAGTACTTC. Translated: CASSFVRNRAKNIQYF.

This clone was observed a single time. V and J are TRBV9 and TRBJ1-4; a possible D gene is TRBD1 (6 bases). Germline CDR1 SGDLS, CDR2 YYNGEE. The CDR3 runs to 14 residues. V was cut by 4 bases and J by 7 bases, with 14 bases left in between. CDR3 loop: CASSPQGRGEKLFF. The CDR3 DNA sequence: TGTGCCAGCAGCCCACAGGGAAGGGGTGAAAAACTGTTTTTT.

The chain links TRBV6-1 to TRBJ1-1; 7 nucleotides agree with TRBD1. CDR1 MNHNS and CDR2 SASEGT come from the germline V gene. The CDR3 extends over 13 amino acids. V lost 9 bases and J lost 4; bases outside the gene matches: 8. DNA for the CDR3: TGTGCCAGTTATCGGGACAGAGGCACTGAAGCTTTCTTT. It specifies CASYRDRGTEAFF.

This sequence joins TRBV29-1 and TRBJ2-2, with D unresolved. This CDR3 spans 13 amino acids. V lost 3 bases and J 1 base, leaving 6 bases between the germline ends. In germline, CDR1 is SQVTM, CDR2 ANQGSEA. The CDR3 protein is CSVDRQNTGELFF. The CDR3 DNA follows: TGCAGCGTTGACCGACAGAACACCGGGGAGCTGTTTTTT.

The chain uses TRBV5-4 and TRBJ2-7; no reliable D call. Germline V gives CDR1 SGHNT, CDR2 YYREEE (reference sequence). Trimming shortened V by 4 bases and J by 0 bases, and 8 bases separated the two germline ends. The CDR3 runs 13 residues. The CDR3 is CASSPGFSYEQYF. The CDR3 coding sequence is TGTGCCAGCAGCCCCGGTTTCTCCTACGAGCAGTACTTC.

This clone was detected only a few times. This sequence joins TRBV4-3 and TRBJ2-4; unclear D gene. This CDR3 has 13 amino acids. Germline lookup yields CDR1 LGHNA and CDR2 YSLEER. V shed 0 bases and J shed 5 bases, with 5 bases lying between them. CDR3 DNA: TGCGCCAGCAGCCAAGATTTAGAAAACATTCAGTACTTC. As protein: CASSQDLENIQYF.

The chain recombines TRBV28 with TRBJ1-1, with 8 bases aligning to TRBD1. Looked up from germline, CDR1 is MDHEN and CDR2 is SYDVKM. The CDR3 contains 15 residues. Trimming cost V 6 bases and J 2 bases; bases outside gene matches: 8. The CDR3 DNA is TGTGCCAGCAGCCTCTCAGGGGGCCCTAACACTGAAGCTTTCTTT. Amino acids: CASSLSGGPNTEAFF.

The V and J genes are TRBV9 and TRBJ1-1, with D unclear. The CDR3 consists of 16 residues. Trimming pared 1 base from V and 1 base from J, leaving 14 bases between. From germline, CDR1 is SGDLS and CDR2 YYNGEE. This CDR3 reads CASSVTGFPTNTEAFF. CDR3 DNA sequence: TGTGCCAGCAGCGTAACGGGGTTTCCAACGAACACTGAAGCTTTCTTT.

This clone appeared a single time. The chain employs TRBV30 and TRBJ1-4; 10 positions match TRBD1. The CDR3 loop spans 13 amino acids. V shed 5 bases and J 8 bases; nucleotides not matched to a gene: 5. Germline CDR1 is GTSNPN and CDR2 is SVGIG (reference sequence). CDR3 sequence reads: CAWEGQGREKLFF. In DNA form, the CDR3 reads TGTGCCTGGGAGGGACAGGGGAGAGAAAAACTGTTTTTT.

This chain links TRBV19 with TRBJ1-1; D might be TRBD1 (6 bases). In germline, CDR1 is LNHDA, CDR2 SQIVND (reference sequence). There are 15 residues in the CDR3. The V gene lost 4 bases and the J gene lost 10 bases, with 22 bases spanning the gap. The chain's CDR3 is CASSNLYRAARGAFF. As DNA, the CDR3 is TGTGCCAGTAGTAATTTATACAGGGCTGCCAGGGGAGCTTTCTTT.

The chain is built from TRBV27 and TRBJ1-2; 9 nucleotides align to TRBD1. V was clipped by 0 bases and J by 7 bases; unmatched bases: 9. In germline, CDR1 is MNHEY, CDR2 SMNVEV (reference sequence). The CDR3 contains 16 residues. The CDR3 sequence: CASSLSPGTGFSGYTF. CDR3 nucleotides: TGTGCCAGCAGTTTATCCCCCGGGACAGGGTTTTCTGGCTACACCTTC.

The gene calls are TRBV4-1 and TRBJ1-1, with TRBD1 matching over 11 bases. The CDR3 is made up of 15 amino acids. The V gene's germline CDR1 is MGHRA and CDR2 YSYEKL. After removal of 5 bases from V and 3 bases from J, the junction contained 5 bases not matched to a gene. CDR3 protein: CASSSRDRGDTEAFF. DNA for the CDR3: TGCGCCAGCAGCTCGCGGGACAGGGGGGACACTGAAGCTTTCTTT.

The chain combines TRBV19 with TRBJ2-2, with 9 bases matching TRBD1. Germline V gene data show CDR1 as LNHDA and CDR2 as SQIVND (reference sequence). This CDR3 comprises 14 residues. The ends lost 6 bases at V and 6 bases at J; junction bases unmatched: 5. CDR3 sequence: CASRPRQGAGELFF. The CDR3 nucleotides are TGTGCCAGTAGGCCCCGACAGGGGGCCGGGGAGCTGTTTTTT.

The rearrangement joins TRBV7-9 to TRBJ2-5; TRBD2 aligns across 10 bases. The V segment lost 8 bases and the J segment 6 bases; nucleotides outside the gene matches: 12. CDR1 SEHNR and CDR2 FQNEAQ come from the germline V gene (reference sequence). CDR3 length: 15 residues. The CDR3 sequence: CASAGGASGGKTQYF. CDR3 nucleotide sequence: TGTGCCAGCGCGGGAGGAGCTAGCGGGGGCAAGACCCAGTACTTC.

The chain couples TRBV5-1 to TRBJ2-3, with 7 bases lining up with TRBD2. Looked up from germline, CDR1 is SGHRS and CDR2 is YFSETQ. With 5 bases clipped from V and 1 base from J, the junction kept 7 bases outside the gene matches. The length of the CDR3 is 15 residues. CDR3 DNA: TGCGCCAGCAGTTTGACGGGGGGAGGCACAGATACGCAGTATTTT. Translated: CASSLTGGGTDTQYF.